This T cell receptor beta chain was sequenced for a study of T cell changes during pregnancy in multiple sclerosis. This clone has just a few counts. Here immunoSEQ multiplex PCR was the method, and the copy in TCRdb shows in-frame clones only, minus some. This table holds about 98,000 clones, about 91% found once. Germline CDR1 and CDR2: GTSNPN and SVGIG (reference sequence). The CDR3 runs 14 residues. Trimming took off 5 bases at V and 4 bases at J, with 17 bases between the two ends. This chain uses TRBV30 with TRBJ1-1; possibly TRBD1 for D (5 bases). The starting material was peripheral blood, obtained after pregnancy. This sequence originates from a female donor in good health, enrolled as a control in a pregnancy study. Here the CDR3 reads CAWVGGTLSTEAFF. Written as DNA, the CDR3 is TGTGCCTGGGTGGGGGGTACTTTGAGCACTGAAGCTTTCTTT.